This passage covers 8 T cell receptor beta chains from one sample sequenced in a study of OX40 agonist ivuxolimab in advanced cancers. TCRdb's copy holds only in-frame clones and misses some; the assay was immunoSEQ multiplex PCR. This sample has roughly 150,000 clones, with roughly 92% found just once. This specimen consisted of CD4+ or CD8+ T cells sorted from blood, obtained in a trial of the OX40 agonist ivuxolimab. The source is an adult with an advanced solid tumor such as melanoma, head and neck, liver or kidney cancer.

This clone was observed a handful of times. The chain employs TRBV2 and TRBJ1-3, with 7 bases fitting TRBD1. The J segment lost 6 bases and the V segment lost 6 bases, leaving 2 bases of the junction unmatched. Germline V gene sequence: CDR1 SNHLY, CDR2 FYNNEI. This CDR3 has 12 amino acids. The CDR3 coding sequence is TGTGCCAGCAGAGGGGGCGCAAACACCATATATTTT. Translating it yields CASRGGANTIYF.

The rearrangement links TRBV7-2 to TRBJ2-3; 14 positions agree with TRBD2. With V trimmed by 4 bases and J by 6 bases, 6 bases remained unmatched. Per the germline V gene, CDR1 is SGHTA and CDR2 is FQGNSA. This CDR3 is built from 16 residues. The CDR3 coding sequence is TGTGCCAGCAGCTCCCACAGACTAGCGGGGGGGGATACGCAGTATTTT. As protein: CASSSHRLAGGDTQYF.

In this sample, this clone turned up once. The rearrangement uses TRBV5-1 and TRBJ2-3, with D unclear. Germline CDR1 reads SGHRS; CDR2 reads YFSETQ. This CDR3 spans 15 amino acids. With 4 bases removed from V and 2 bases from J, the gap between germline ends came to 14 bases. The CDR3 protein is CASSGRPVDTDTQYF. The CDR3 DNA reads as TGCGCCAGCAGCGGACGGCCAGTGGACACAGATACGCAGTATTTT.

The J gene is TRBJ1-1, the V gene TRBV4-3; D is ambiguous. The germline V and J ends were trimmed by 0 bases and 7 bases, with 9 bases remaining between them. Germline values: CDR1 LGHNA, CDR2 YSLEER. This CDR3 has 13 residues. For the CDR3, the DNA is TGCGCCAGCAGCCAAGAACTAGGCCTTGAAGCTTTCTTT. Its translation is CASSQELGLEAFF.

Only one count was recorded for this clone. This chain links TRBV5-1 with TRBJ1-3, with no clear D. Per germline, CDR1 SGHRS and CDR2 YFSETQ. V dropped 3 bases and J dropped 2 bases, with 12 bases sitting between them. The CDR3 covers 15 residues. The CDR3 DNA reads TGCGCCAGCAGCTCAACGCGGGGAACTGGAAACACCATATATTTT. Translating gives CASSSTRGTGNTIYF.

This clone appeared once. The genes are TRBV2 and TRBJ1-3; possibly TRBD1 for D (5 bases). The CDR3 is 15 residues long. V was pared by 6 bases and J by 2 bases, with 14 bases between. The V gene's germline CDR1 is SNHLY and CDR2 FYNNEI. DNA of the CDR3: TGTGCCAGCAGGGGGGAGGGATTTCCTGGAAACACCATATATTTT. The encoded protein is CASRGEGFPGNTIYF.

The rearrangement links TRBV4-1 to TRBJ2-5; D gene ambiguous. This CDR3 contains 15 residues. V gave up 2 bases and J gave up 5 bases, with 15 bases separating them. Per germline, CDR1 MGHRA and CDR2 YSYEKL. Here the CDR3 reads CASSQWGGDEETQYF. CDR3 in DNA: TGCGCCAGCAGCCAATGGGGTGGGGATGAGGAGACCCAGTACTTC.

The chain couples TRBV7-2 to TRBJ1-2; D not resolved. CDR3 length: 13 amino acids. In germline, CDR1 is SGHTA, CDR2 FQGNSA. V dropped 5 bases and J dropped 3 bases, with 10 bases sitting between them. For the CDR3, the DNA is TGTGCCAGCAGCCCACCAGGCGACTATGGCTACACCTTC. It translates to CASSPPGDYGYTF.